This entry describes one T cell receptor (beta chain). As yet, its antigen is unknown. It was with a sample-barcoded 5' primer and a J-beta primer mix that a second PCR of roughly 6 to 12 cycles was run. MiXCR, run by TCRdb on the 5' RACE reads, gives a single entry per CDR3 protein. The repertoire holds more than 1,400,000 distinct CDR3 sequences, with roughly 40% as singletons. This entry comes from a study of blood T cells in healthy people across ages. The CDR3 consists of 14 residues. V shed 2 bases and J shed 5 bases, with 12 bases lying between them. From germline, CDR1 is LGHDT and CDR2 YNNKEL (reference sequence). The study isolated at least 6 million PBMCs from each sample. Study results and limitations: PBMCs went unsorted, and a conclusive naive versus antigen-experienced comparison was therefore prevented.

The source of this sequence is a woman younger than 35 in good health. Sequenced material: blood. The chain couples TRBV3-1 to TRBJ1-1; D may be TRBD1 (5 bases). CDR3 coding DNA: TGTGCCAGCAGCCAACCTCAGGGACGTACTGAAGCTTTCTTT. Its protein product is CASSQPQGRTEAFF.